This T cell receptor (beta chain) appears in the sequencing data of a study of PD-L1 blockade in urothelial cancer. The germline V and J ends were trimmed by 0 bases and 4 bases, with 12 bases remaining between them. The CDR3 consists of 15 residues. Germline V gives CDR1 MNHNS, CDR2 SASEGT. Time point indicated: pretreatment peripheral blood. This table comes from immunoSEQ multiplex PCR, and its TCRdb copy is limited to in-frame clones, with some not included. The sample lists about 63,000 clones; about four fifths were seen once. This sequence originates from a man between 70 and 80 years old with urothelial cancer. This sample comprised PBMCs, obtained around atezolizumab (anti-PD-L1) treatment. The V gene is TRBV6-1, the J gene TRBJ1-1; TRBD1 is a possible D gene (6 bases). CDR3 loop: CASSEAGASGTEAFF. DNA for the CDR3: TGTGCCAGCAGTGAAGCGGGGGCGTCTGGCACTGAAGCTTTCTTT.